This T cell receptor (beta chain) emerged from a study of T cells in tuberculosis. Study-level information: A South African cohort included IGRA-negative adolescents, latently infected IGRA-positive adolescents and adults with active tuberculosis.

Findings of the study overall: Active tuberculosis patients had shorter CDR3-alpha; the beta difference was nonsignificant. Active tuberculosis TCR-alpha repertoires lay closer to GMM-specific TCRs than IGRA-negative controls, suggesting clonal expansion.

In regard to this clone: Antigen specificity is unknown.

The CDR3 totals 15 residues. V was pared by 3 bases and J by 1 base, with 0 bases of the junction left unmatched. Germline V gives CDR1 SGDLS, CDR2 YYNGEE. Sequencing was performed with immunoSEQ multiplex PCR; in TCRdb, only in-frame clones are kept and a portion is missing. The sample includes under 40,000 clones, approximately 94% of them seen just once. What was sequenced was PBMCs. This sequence joins TRBV9 and TRBJ2-3, with 12 positions matching TRBD2. The origin of this receptor is a donor aged 10-29 years with latent tuberculosis or without tuberculosis infection. The CDR3 here is CASSASGRGTDTQYF. The CDR3 region has the DNA TGTGCCAGCAGCGCTAGCGGGAGGGGCACAGATACGCAGTATTTT.